This T cell receptor beta chain was identified during a study of shared clonotypes between healthy human individuals. Across the study: A donor's plate count was three for CD4 naive and three for CD4 memory; CD8 naive had two and CD8 memory one.

Germline assignment: CDR1 MNHEY and CDR2 SMNVEV (reference sequence). V lost 3 bases and J 5 bases, leaving 13 bases between the germline ends. The CDR3 spans 14 residues. General study points: Clonotypes that were shared across a few donors made up about 4.5% of naive CD4 clonotypes. Depth of sequencing was expected to influence donor clonotype sharing.

About this clone itself: No antigen is known for it.

Each cell subset's genomic DNA was divided evenly among several immunoSEQ plates. The data were produced by immunoSEQ multiplex PCR, yet TCRdb's version contains in-frame clones alone and is incomplete. The sample has hundreds of thousands of clones; about 92% are singletons. Naive CD8 cells, CD45RO-negative and positively selected for CCR7, excluded terminally differentiated effector memory CD45RA+ cells. Source material: naive CD8+ T cells sorted from blood. This clonotype was obtained from a man younger than 45 in good health. The V call is TRBV27, the J call TRBJ1-1; D unresolved. CDR3: CASSFGPSSTEAFF. CDR3 nucleotides: TGTGCCAGCAGTTTCGGGCCTTCTTCGACTGAAGCTTTCTTT.